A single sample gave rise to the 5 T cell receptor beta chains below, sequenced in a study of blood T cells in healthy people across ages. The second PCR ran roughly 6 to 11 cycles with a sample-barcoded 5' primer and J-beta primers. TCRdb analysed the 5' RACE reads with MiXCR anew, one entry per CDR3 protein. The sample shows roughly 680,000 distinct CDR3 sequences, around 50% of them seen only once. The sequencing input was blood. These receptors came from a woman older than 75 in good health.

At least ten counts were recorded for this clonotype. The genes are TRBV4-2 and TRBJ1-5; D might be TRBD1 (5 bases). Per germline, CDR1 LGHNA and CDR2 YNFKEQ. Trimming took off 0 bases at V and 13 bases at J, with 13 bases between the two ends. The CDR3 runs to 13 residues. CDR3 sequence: CASSQDAGLLQHF. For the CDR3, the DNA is TGTGCCAGCAGCCAAGACGCGGGGCTCCTTCAGCATTTT.

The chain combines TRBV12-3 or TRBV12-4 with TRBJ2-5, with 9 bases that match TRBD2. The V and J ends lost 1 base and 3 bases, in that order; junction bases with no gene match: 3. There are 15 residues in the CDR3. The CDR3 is CASSLGLAAKETQYF. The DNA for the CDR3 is TGTGCCAGCAGTTTAGGACTAGCGGCAAAAGAGACCCAGTACTTC.

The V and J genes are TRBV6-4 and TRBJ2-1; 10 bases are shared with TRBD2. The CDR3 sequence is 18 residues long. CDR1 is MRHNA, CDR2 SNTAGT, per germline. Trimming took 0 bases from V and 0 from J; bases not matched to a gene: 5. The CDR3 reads CASSDSILAGVSYNEQFF. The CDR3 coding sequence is TGTGCCAGCAGTGACTCGATTCTAGCGGGGGTCTCCTACAATGAGCAGTTCTTC.

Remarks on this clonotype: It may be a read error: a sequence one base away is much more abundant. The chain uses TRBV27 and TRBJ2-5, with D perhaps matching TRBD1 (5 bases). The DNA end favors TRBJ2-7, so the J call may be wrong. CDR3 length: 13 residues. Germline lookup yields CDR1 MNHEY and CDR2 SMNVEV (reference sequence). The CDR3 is CASSTTQGDEQYF. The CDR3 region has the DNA TGTGCCAGCAGTACCACCCAGGGCGACGAGCAGTACTTC.

The CDR3 DNA reads TGCAGTGCGTACCGGGCCGCTCCCTACGAGCAGTACTTC. It translates to CSAYRAAPYEQYF. V is TRBV20-1 and J is TRBJ2-4; D is uncertain. The tail of the sequence fits TRBJ2-7 better, so the J call may be wrong. The length of the CDR3 is 13 residues. The germline CDR1 and CDR2 sequences are DFQATT and SNEGSKA (reference sequence).